This record looks at one T cell receptor (beta chain) sequence and its context. Its target is unknown. The data originate from a study of cytomegalovirus exposure and HLA in healthy donors. The V gene's germline CDR1 is GTSNPN and CDR2 SVGIG (reference sequence). Deletions cut 7 bases from V and 3 bases from J, with 13 bases between. The CDR3 spans 13 residues. PCR used 60 Vbeta primers and 13 Jbeta primers. Data came from immunoSEQ multiplex PCR; TCRdb stores just in-frame clones and leaves some out. The sample carries 130,000 or so clones, about 79% recorded once. Study outcomes and limitations: Later on, an analysis showed TCR association rates differing by HLA locus, with DRB1 the most and HLA-C the fewest. Among donors in an Asian-associated ancestry cluster, a later analysis reportedly found fewer N-insertions than the roughly 610-donor mean.

The V gene is TRBV30, the J gene TRBJ2-1, with D possibly TRBD1 on 6 matching bases. The receptor was derived from a female donor in good health and CMV-seropositive. The sequencing input was PBMCs. In DNA, the CDR3 is TGTGCCTCGGACAGTTCATTCTACAATGAGCAGTTCTTC. Its protein product is CASDSSFYNEQFF.